The table lists the clone carrying this T cell receptor (beta chain) with a few counts. Its antigen remains unknown. This record belongs to a study of CD8 T cells in ankylosing spondylitis. Study-wide results and limits: Characteristic, it appeared, of ankylosing spondylitis blood was a TCR beta motif of roughly eight highly homologous variants. Disease-linked clones reportedly concentrated significantly in matched ankylosing spondylitis synovial fluid. In synovial fluid and blood from reactive arthritis, some motif variants were previously reported. Clones linked with disease were CD8+ and fairly uncommon in the peripheral blood.

Trimming cost V 3 bases and J 3 bases; bases outside gene matches: 8. This CDR3 spans 17 amino acids. Germline lookup yields CDR1 MNHEY and CDR2 SVGEGT. The authors made TCR beta libraries by quantitative 5'-RACE with molecular barcodes. A single record per CDR3 protein comes from TCRdb applying MiXCR to the 5' RACE reads. The repertoire holds more than 600,000 distinct CDR3 sequences, around a fifth seen once, with approximately 18% in the top ten. The sequence derives from a male donor with ankylosing spondylitis. What was sequenced was blood, either unsorted or a sorted T cell fraction (not recorded which). This chain connects TRBV6-2 or TRBV6-3 to TRBJ2-5; 12 nucleotides align to TRBD2. The CDR3 DNA reads as TGTGCCAGCAGTTATTCTACTAGCGGGAGGATCGAAGAGACCCAGTACTTC. Its protein is CASSYSTSGRIEETQYF.